The rows below give T cell receptor beta chains drawn from one sample of a study of T cell responses to AZD1222 COVID-19 vaccine. The table came from immunoSEQ multiplex PCR; TCRdb's copy has only in-frame clones and leaves some out. Among 120,000 or so clones, roughly 87% were seen once, and the ten largest hold approximately 1.1%. This material consisted of peripheral blood, taken on day 0 of AZD1222 vaccination. Receptors were obtained from an adult in good health. Both conserved end residues are part of each CDR3. A D gene is named only where the DNA matches it firmly. Part of the rows lack a size; the others show once, few, many or a class for expanded clones.

v_call	j_call	d_call	clone_size	cdr3_aa	cdr3_nt
TRBV2	TRBJ2-1	-	-	CASSTPQDSINEQFF	TGTGCCAGCAGTACGCCACAAGACAGTATTAATGAGCAGTTCTTC
TRBV25-1	TRBJ2-5	-	-	CASSEGEETQYF	TGTGCCAGCAGTGAAGGGGAAGAGACCCAGTACTTC
TRBV11-2	TRBJ2-7	-	-	CASSSGNHEQYF	TGTGCCAGCAGCTCGGGGAATCACGAGCAGTACTTC
TRBV5-4	TRBJ1-5	TRBD1	-	CASSDRGRGPQHF	TGTGCCAGCAGCGACAGGGGGCGGGGGCCCCAGCATTTT
TRBV19	TRBJ1-5	-	-	CASGSQGGGNQPQHF	TGTGCCAGTGGGAGCCAAGGGGGAGGCAATCAGCCCCAGCATTTT
TRBV27	TRBJ1-5	-	-	CASSPERWQPQHF	TGTGCCAGCAGTCCAGAGCGGTGGCAGCCCCAGCATTTT
TRBV20-1	TRBJ2-7	-	-	CSAKSYEQYF	TGCAGTGCCAAAAGCTACGAGCAGTACTTC
TRBV19	TRBJ1-5	-	once	CASSNPMTTGDQPQHF	TGTGCCAGTAGTAACCCAATGACTACTGGGGATCAGCCCCAGCATTTT
TRBV11-2	TRBJ2-1	-	once	CASRFGEPAYNEQFF	TGTGCCAGCCGTTTCGGGGAACCGGCCTACAATGAGCAGTTCTTC
TRBV27	TRBJ1-2	TRBD1	-	CASSLDRGRNYGYTF	TGTGCCAGCAGTTTAGACAGGGGCCGAAACTATGGCTACACCTTC
TRBV6-5	TRBJ1-1	-	-	CASSYSGYTEAFF	TGTGCCAGCAGTTACTCTGGCTACACTGAAGCTTTCTTT
TRBV30	TRBJ1-1	-	-	CAWTEGVGGEAFF	TGTGCCTGGACCGAGGGTGTGGGGGGTGAAGCTTTCTTT
TRBV3-1/TRBV3-2	TRBJ2-7	-	few	CASSHMGPLYEQYF	TGTGCCAGCAGCCATATGGGGCCCCTCTACGAGCAGTACTTC
TRBV4-3	TRBJ2-3	TRBD2	once	CASSLGGGPDTQYF	TGCGCCAGCAGTCTCGGGGGGGGACCAGATACGCAGTATTTT
TRBV10-1	TRBJ2-2	-	few	CASSERVTGELFF	TGCGCCAGCAGTGAAAGGGTCACCGGGGAGCTGTTTTTT
TRBV11-3	TRBJ2-2	-	-	CASSLGGLGRRVNGELFF	TGTGCCAGCAGCTTAGGGGGCCTGGGACGCCGCGTGAACGGGGAGCTGTTTTTT
TRBV6-2/TRBV6-3	TRBJ2-7	-	-	CASSYSPQREQYF	TGTGCCAGCAGTTACAGCCCACAGCGGGAGCAGTACTTC
TRBV7-9	TRBJ2-7	-	-	CASSLGPRWNEQYF	TGTGCCAGCAGCTTGGGCCCCAGGTGGAACGAGCAGTACTTC
TRBV3-1/TRBV3-2	TRBJ1-2	-	-	CASSQDLSNYGYTF	TGTGCCAGCAGCCAAGACCTATCTAACTATGGCTACACCTTC
TRBV19	TRBJ2-3	TRBD1	-	CASAARQGAQGTDTQYF	TGTGCCAGCGCCGCAAGACAGGGGGCCCAGGGAACAGATACGCAGTATTTT
TRBV10-3	TRBJ2-3	TRBD2	-	CAISEPSGGWNTQYF	TGTGCCATCAGTGAGCCCAGCGGGGGGTGGAATACGCAGTATTTT
TRBV9	TRBJ1-2	-	-	CASSVETGANYGYTF	TGTGCCAGCAGCGTAGAGACAGGCGCCAACTATGGCTACACCTTC
TRBV11-3	TRBJ2-5	TRBD2	-	CASSLGGGPKETQYF	TGTGCCAGCAGCTTAGGCGGGGGGCCTAAAGAGACCCAGTACTTC
TRBV7-9	TRBJ2-7	TRBD2	-	CASSFRTSGEQYF	TGTGCCAGCAGCTTCCGGACTAGTGGCGAGCAGTACTTC
TRBV7-8	TRBJ1-5	TRBD1	many	CASSSDRGPYSNQPQHF	TGTGCCAGCAGCTCGGACAGGGGGCCCTATAGCAATCAGCCCCAGCATTTT
TRBV7-6	TRBJ1-5	-	once	CASSSWNQPQHF	TGTGCCAGCAGCTCTTGGAATCAGCCCCAGCATTTT
TRBV7-8	TRBJ2-6	-	few	CASSLGTGANVLTF	TGTGCCAGCAGCTTGGGAACTGGGGCCAACGTCCTGACTTTC
TRBV18	TRBJ1-3	-	-	CASSPRLQPDTIYF	TGTGCCAGCTCACCACGGCTCCAACCGGACACCATATATTTT
TRBV4-1	TRBJ1-2	TRBD1	-	CASSQGQGTFYGYTF	TGCGCCAGCAGCCAAGGACAGGGGACCTTCTATGGCTACACCTTC